Presented here are 22 T cell receptor beta chains from one specimen sequenced in a study of Ad26.COV2.S vaccination and SARS-CoV-2 variants. Treatment reported: 19 received Ad26.COV2.S at low or high dose, single or two shots; about 5 received placebo; per-sample allocation not given. Collection of samples fell on day 63 after the first vaccine or placebo injection. The repertoire was sequenced with immunoSEQ multiplex PCR; TCRdb's copy has only in-frame clones and lacks some. The sample gives about 240,000 clones, 85% to 90% of which show up once; approximately 12% is in the top ten. The specimen comprised peripheral blood, sampled in a trial of Ad26.COV2.S vaccine versus placebo. All receptors derive from a person between 18 and 65 years old who received the Ad26.COV2.S COVID-19 vaccine or a placebo.

This rearrangement joins TRBV3-1 (or the pseudogene TRBV3-2) to TRBJ1-1, with D uncertain. The CDR3 has 12 residues. CDR1 is LGHDT and CDR2 is YNNKEL in the germline V gene (reference sequence). Trimming removed 3 bases at V and 1 base at J, with 3 bases between. The CDR3 sequence: CASSQGNTEAFF. The CDR3 coding sequence is TGTGCCAGCAGCCAGGGGAACACTGAAGCTTTCTTT.

The gene calls are TRBV3-1 (or the pseudogene TRBV3-2) and TRBJ1-6, with D tentatively TRBD1 (5 bases). The CDR3 runs 17 residues. Trimming stripped 3 bases from V and 0 bases from J, with 12 bases between. Germline V gives CDR1 LGHDT, CDR2 YNNKEL (reference sequence). CDR3 DNA: TGTGCCAGCAGCCAGTTAGGGACCAGCTCCTATAATTCACCCCTCCACTTT. It encodes CASSQLGTSSYNSPLHF.

The chain employs TRBV7-9 and TRBJ1-3; unclear D gene. Trimming removed 5 bases at V and 2 bases at J, with 10 bases between. The germline V gene encodes CDR1 SEHNR and CDR2 FQNEAQ (reference sequence). The CDR3 is 14 amino acids. CDR3 DNA: TGTGCCAGCAGCAATGTCGGGGCTGGAAACACCATATATTTT. Translation gives CASSNVGAGNTIYF.

This clone was detected only once. The chain carries TRBV7-8 and TRBJ2-1; 12 bases line up with TRBD2. Per germline, CDR1 SGHVS and CDR2 FQNEAQ. V lost 1 base and J lost 5; bases outside the gene matches: 9. CDR3 size: 18 residues. The CDR3 here is CASSLGTLAGGSHNEQFF. The CDR3 bases are TGTGCCAGCAGCTTAGGGACTCTAGCGGGAGGGTCTCACAATGAGCAGTTCTTC.

The chain couples TRBV5-4 to TRBJ2-5, with 8 nucleotides matching TRBD1. The CDR3 has 15 residues. Germline assignment: CDR1 SGHNT and CDR2 YYREEE (reference sequence). V shed 4 bases, J shed 5 bases, and the junction held 10 bases outside the gene matches. CDR3 DNA sequence: TGTGCCAGCAGCCCAACCGACAGGGGCGGCGAGACCCAGTACTTC. It is translated as CASSPTDRGGETQYF.

The rearrangement joins TRBV5-1 to TRBJ1-5; D might be TRBD1 (6 bases). Germline CDR1 and CDR2: SGHRS and YFSETQ. Between the trimmed V and J ends, which lost 0 bases and 2 bases, there was a span of 9 bases. The CDR3 spans 15 residues. The chain's CDR3 is CASSLEGGGNQPQHF. CDR3 nucleotides: TGCGCCAGCAGCTTGGAAGGGGGGGGCAATCAGCCCCAGCATTTT.

This chain connects TRBV7-2 to TRBJ2-1; tentative D call: TRBD2 (7 bases). Germline CDR1 SGHTA, CDR2 FQGNSA. The CDR3 runs 16 residues. Trimming left V 1 base short and J 2 bases short, with 12 bases between. CDR3 residues: CASSLDQGTTYNEQFF. For the CDR3, the DNA is TGTGCCAGCAGCTTAGACCAGGGGACTACCTACAATGAGCAGTTCTTC.

The rearrangement links TRBV28 to TRBJ2-7, with no clear D. Germline V gene sequence: CDR1 MDHEN, CDR2 SYDVKM. This CDR3 is 13 amino acids long. The V end lost 2 bases, the J end lost 5 bases, and 10 bases lay between the germline ends. The CDR3 nucleotides read TGTGCCAGCAGTTTAATCGAGTCCAACGAGCAGTACTTC. Encoded protein: CASSLIESNEQYF.

The chain links TRBV7-2 to TRBJ2-7, with D possibly TRBD2 on 6 matching bases. CDR1 SGHTA and CDR2 FQGNSA come from the germline V gene. This CDR3 spans 14 amino acids. Between the trimmed V and J ends, which lost 4 bases and 0 bases, there was a span of 10 bases. The CDR3 DNA reads as TGTGCCAGCAGCTCCCTGGGGGGCTCCTACGAGCAGTACTTC. Translated: CASSSLGGSYEQYF.

The V gene is TRBV9, the J gene TRBJ2-7, with 13 nucleotides matching TRBD2. There are 17 residues in the CDR3. J gave up 4 bases and V 4 bases, and 11 bases lay outside the gene matches. CDR1 SGDLS and CDR2 YYNGEE come from the germline V gene. The DNA of the CDR3 is TGTGCCAGCAGCATGGGACTCGAGACTAGCGGGAGGTACGAGCAGTACTTC. This encodes CASSMGLETSGRYEQYF.

The chain joins TRBV7-2 to TRBJ1-3, with unresolved D. Germline V lookup: CDR1 SGHTA, CDR2 FQGNSA. The V gene lost 0 bases and the J gene lost 0 bases, with 6 bases spanning the gap. There are 15 residues in the CDR3. CDR3 DNA sequence: TGTGCCAGCAGCTTAGCTCTCTCCTCTGGAAACACCATATATTTT. Amino acid sequence: CASSLALSSGNTIYF.

V is TRBV7-6 and J is TRBJ2-1, with D perhaps matching TRBD1 (6 bases). The ends were cut back, 3 bases at V and 2 bases at J, with 11 bases in the middle. The CDR3 extends over 15 amino acids. Looked up from germline, CDR1 is SGHVS and CDR2 is FNYEAQ. CDR3 region: CASSFNRDPYNEQFF. CDR3 DNA: TGTGCCAGCAGCTTCAACAGGGACCCCTACAATGAGCAGTTCTTC.

This chain links TRBV6-5 with TRBJ2-3, with 10 bases fitting TRBD2. The CDR3 is 15 amino acids. Trimming cost V 7 bases and J 2 bases; bases outside gene matches: 6. CDR1 is MNHEY, CDR2 SVGAGI, per germline. CDR3 bases: TGTGCCAGCAAGGAGCGGGGGGGCTTCACAGATACGCAGTATTTT. Translation gives CASKERGGFTDTQYF.

The gene calls are TRBV25-1 and TRBJ1-6, with TRBD1 matching over 7 bases. The germline CDR1 and CDR2 sequences are MGHDK and SYGVNS. V shed 9 bases and J 6 bases; nucleotides not matched to a gene: 2. The CDR3 is 12 residues long. This CDR3 is CASTGVNSPLHF. The CDR3 DNA is TGTGCCAGTACAGGGGTTAATTCACCCCTCCACTTT.

The CDR3 bases are TGTGCCTGGAGTGTATACTGGGACCCTAGCGGGATGGAAGAGACCCAGTACTTC. Amino acid sequence: CAWSVYWDPSGMEETQYF. The chain combines TRBV30 with TRBJ2-5; TRBD2 matches 9 bases. Per the germline V gene, CDR1 is GTSNPN and CDR2 is SVGIG (reference sequence). The V and J ends lost 0 bases and 3 bases, in that order; junction bases with no gene match: 14. The CDR3 loop spans 18 amino acids.

This chain's CDR3 is CASSLQGPQETQYF. CDR3 DNA sequence: TGTGCCAGCTCTCTTCAGGGGCCCCAAGAGACCCAGTACTTC. The chain links TRBV18 to TRBJ2-5; D may be TRBD1 (6 bases). V lost 6 bases and J 1 base, leaving 12 bases between the germline ends. This CDR3 comprises 14 residues. Germline V lookup: CDR1 KGHSH, CDR2 LQKENI.

J is TRBJ2-2 and V is TRBV5-1; perhaps D is TRBD1 or TRBD2 (5 bases each). This CDR3 is built from 13 residues. Per germline, CDR1 SGHRS and CDR2 YFSETQ. The V gene lost 4 bases and the J gene lost 7 bases, with 11 bases spanning the gap. The CDR3 protein is CASSPRGYGELFF. The CDR3 DNA sequence: TGCGCCAGCAGCCCGAGGGGATACGGGGAGCTGTTTTTT.

This clone was seen once. J is TRBJ2-3 and V is TRBV2; 11 positions match TRBD2. The CDR3 is 18 amino acids. J gave up 0 bases and V 2 bases, and 7 bases lay outside the gene matches. Per the germline V gene, CDR1 is SNHLY and CDR2 is FYNNEI. The CDR3 coding sequence is TGTGCCAGCAGTGAACCCGGACTAGCGGGTTCCAGCACAGATACGCAGTATTTT. It translates to CASSEPGLAGSSTDTQYF.

The chain has TRBV7-6 and TRBJ2-7; D uncertain. V gave up 1 base and J gave up 3 bases, with 13 bases separating them. The V gene's germline CDR1 is SGHVS and CDR2 FNYEAQ. The CDR3 has 15 amino acids. In DNA, the CDR3 is TGTGCCAGCAGCTTAGGGGTAGGTCCCGACTACGAGCAGTACTTC. Protein sequence: CASSLGVGPDYEQYF.

This sequence joins TRBV6-4 and TRBJ2-3, with D tentatively TRBD2 (7 bases). V lost 4 bases to trimming and J lost 2 bases, with 10 bases between them. The CDR3 is 14 residues long. Germline V lookup: CDR1 MRHNA, CDR2 SNTAGT. The CDR3 sequence is CASSGGGPTDTQYF. CDR3 DNA sequence: TGTGCCAGCAGTGGCGGGGGCCCCACAGATACGCAGTATTTT.

J is TRBJ2-2 and V is TRBV9, with 7 bases fitting TRBD2. The CDR3 contains 16 residues. V shed 1 base, J shed 1 base, and the junction held 4 bases outside the gene matches. Germline CDR1 is SGDLS and CDR2 is YYNGEE. Written as DNA, the CDR3 is TGTGCCAGCAGCGTAAGGGCTAGCGGGAACACCGGGGAGCTGTTTTTT. Its translation: CASSVRASGNTGELFF.

This clone was seen a single time. The gene calls are TRBV19 and TRBJ1-1; the match to TRBD1 covers 7 bases. The CDR3 consists of 16 residues. J gave up 6 bases and V 4 bases, and 14 bases lay outside the gene matches. Germline CDR1 is LNHDA and CDR2 is SQIVND (reference sequence). CDR3: CASSTRQGLLRAEAFF. In DNA form, the CDR3 reads TGTGCCAGTAGTACTCGACAGGGCCTCCTCCGGGCTGAAGCTTTCTTT.